This TCR beta chain came from a study of T cell clonality in common variable immunodeficiency. Study results and caveats: Fewer TCRbeta clones were shared among CVID subjects than controls.

The data were produced by immunoSEQ multiplex PCR, yet TCRdb's version contains in-frame clones alone and is incomplete. The data show 40,000 to 55,000 clones, with none appearing a single time. Looked up from germline, CDR1 is SQVTM and CDR2 is ANQGSEA. The CDR3 runs 14 residues. V was clipped by 6 bases and J by 6 bases, with 18 bases between them. This clone has a handful of counts. Its antigen is currently unknown. The sequence runs out 3 residues before the end of the CDR3; the remainder is reconstructed from the germline J gene. Sequencing was done on a sample of peripheral blood mononuclear cells. The genes are TRBV29-1 and TRBJ2-1; D perhaps matches TRBD1 (6 bases). The TCR was taken from a person aged 18 to 70 in good health. CDR3 DNA, as far as it was read: TGCAGCGTGATGCGAGGGGGTGAGGTCAATGAG. Translating gives CSVMRGGEVNE. The whole CDR3 region reads CSVMRGGEVNEQFF.